This paragraph reports one T cell receptor (beta chain). Its antigen is currently unknown. The data were taken from a study of shared clonotypes between healthy human individuals. Only CD45RO-negative cells positively selected for CCR7 counted as naive CD8 cells, so terminally differentiated effector memory CD45RA+ cells were excluded. Whole-study results and caveats: Shared across a few donors were about 4.8% of the naive CD4 clonotypes. Unshared clonotypes carried lower generation probabilities than those common to all four donors.

Data came from immunoSEQ multiplex PCR; TCRdb stores just in-frame clones and leaves some out. Of roughly 2 million clones in the sample, 85% to 95% were seen once. The sample consisted of naive CD8+ T cells sorted from blood. The sequence was collected from a man between 18 and 29 years old in good health.

The CDR3 coding sequence is TGTGCCAGCAGCTTGGCTCCGGACTCCTACGAGCAGTACTTC. Translating gives CASSLAPDSYEQYF. V and J are TRBV5-4 and TRBJ2-7; D uncertain. V lost 0 bases and J lost 0, with 7 bases in between. The germline CDR1 and CDR2 sequences are SGHNT and YYREEE (reference sequence). The CDR3 runs to 14 residues.